This paragraph covers one T cell receptor beta chain sequence. The antigen remains unidentified. This record comes from a study of post-analysis software for immune sequencing data. Study-wide results and limits: About 5 TRBV segments, including TRBV5-6, TRBV5-1 and TRBV20-1, were more frequent in patients than controls.

Researchers reported that TCR beta cDNA libraries carried unique molecular identifiers. TCRdb re-called the PCR reads with MiXCR, one entry per CDR3 protein. The sample consists of over 150,000 distinct CDR3 sequences, approximately 30% of them appearing once. V gave up 4 bases and J gave up 3 bases, with 10 bases separating them. In germline, CDR1 is LNHDA, CDR2 SQIVND (reference sequence). This CDR3 has 13 residues. The receptor was derived from a girl aged 5 to 17 with multiple sclerosis. The source material was blood. The chain combines TRBV19 with TRBJ2-7; D possibly matches TRBD1 or TRBD2 (5 bases each). The CDR3 reads CASSKGRYYEQYF. For the CDR3, the DNA is TGTGCCAGTAGTAAGGGGAGATACTACGAGCAGTACTTC.